This T cell receptor beta chain was documented in a study of T cell responses to AZD1222 COVID-19 vaccine. As regards this clone: The antigen is not known.

The table came from immunoSEQ multiplex PCR; TCRdb's copy has only in-frame clones and leaves some out. The sample carries 160,000 or so clones, 92% recorded once. Overall study findings and caveats: The repertoires were collected only after the peak T cell response. White British ancestry dominated among donors, who included more females, and clonal diversity was possibly underestimated. An increase in Spike-specific TCR breadth and depth was observed after two AZD1222 doses. Unmutated regions of variants are reportedly targeted by nearly half of spike-specific TCRs.

The CDR3 runs to 15 residues. V lost 5 bases and J lost 0, with 10 bases in between. Looked up from germline, CDR1 is MNHEY and CDR2 is SMNVEV (reference sequence). The receptor was derived from an adult in good health. The chain has TRBV27 and TRBJ1-4; D is possibly TRBD1 (5 bases). Sequencing was performed on peripheral blood, taken on day 0 of MenACWY control vaccination. CDR3 residues: CASSPGPTTNEKLFF. The CDR3 bases are TGTGCCAGCAGTCCGGGACCTACAACTAATGAAAAACTGTTTTTT.